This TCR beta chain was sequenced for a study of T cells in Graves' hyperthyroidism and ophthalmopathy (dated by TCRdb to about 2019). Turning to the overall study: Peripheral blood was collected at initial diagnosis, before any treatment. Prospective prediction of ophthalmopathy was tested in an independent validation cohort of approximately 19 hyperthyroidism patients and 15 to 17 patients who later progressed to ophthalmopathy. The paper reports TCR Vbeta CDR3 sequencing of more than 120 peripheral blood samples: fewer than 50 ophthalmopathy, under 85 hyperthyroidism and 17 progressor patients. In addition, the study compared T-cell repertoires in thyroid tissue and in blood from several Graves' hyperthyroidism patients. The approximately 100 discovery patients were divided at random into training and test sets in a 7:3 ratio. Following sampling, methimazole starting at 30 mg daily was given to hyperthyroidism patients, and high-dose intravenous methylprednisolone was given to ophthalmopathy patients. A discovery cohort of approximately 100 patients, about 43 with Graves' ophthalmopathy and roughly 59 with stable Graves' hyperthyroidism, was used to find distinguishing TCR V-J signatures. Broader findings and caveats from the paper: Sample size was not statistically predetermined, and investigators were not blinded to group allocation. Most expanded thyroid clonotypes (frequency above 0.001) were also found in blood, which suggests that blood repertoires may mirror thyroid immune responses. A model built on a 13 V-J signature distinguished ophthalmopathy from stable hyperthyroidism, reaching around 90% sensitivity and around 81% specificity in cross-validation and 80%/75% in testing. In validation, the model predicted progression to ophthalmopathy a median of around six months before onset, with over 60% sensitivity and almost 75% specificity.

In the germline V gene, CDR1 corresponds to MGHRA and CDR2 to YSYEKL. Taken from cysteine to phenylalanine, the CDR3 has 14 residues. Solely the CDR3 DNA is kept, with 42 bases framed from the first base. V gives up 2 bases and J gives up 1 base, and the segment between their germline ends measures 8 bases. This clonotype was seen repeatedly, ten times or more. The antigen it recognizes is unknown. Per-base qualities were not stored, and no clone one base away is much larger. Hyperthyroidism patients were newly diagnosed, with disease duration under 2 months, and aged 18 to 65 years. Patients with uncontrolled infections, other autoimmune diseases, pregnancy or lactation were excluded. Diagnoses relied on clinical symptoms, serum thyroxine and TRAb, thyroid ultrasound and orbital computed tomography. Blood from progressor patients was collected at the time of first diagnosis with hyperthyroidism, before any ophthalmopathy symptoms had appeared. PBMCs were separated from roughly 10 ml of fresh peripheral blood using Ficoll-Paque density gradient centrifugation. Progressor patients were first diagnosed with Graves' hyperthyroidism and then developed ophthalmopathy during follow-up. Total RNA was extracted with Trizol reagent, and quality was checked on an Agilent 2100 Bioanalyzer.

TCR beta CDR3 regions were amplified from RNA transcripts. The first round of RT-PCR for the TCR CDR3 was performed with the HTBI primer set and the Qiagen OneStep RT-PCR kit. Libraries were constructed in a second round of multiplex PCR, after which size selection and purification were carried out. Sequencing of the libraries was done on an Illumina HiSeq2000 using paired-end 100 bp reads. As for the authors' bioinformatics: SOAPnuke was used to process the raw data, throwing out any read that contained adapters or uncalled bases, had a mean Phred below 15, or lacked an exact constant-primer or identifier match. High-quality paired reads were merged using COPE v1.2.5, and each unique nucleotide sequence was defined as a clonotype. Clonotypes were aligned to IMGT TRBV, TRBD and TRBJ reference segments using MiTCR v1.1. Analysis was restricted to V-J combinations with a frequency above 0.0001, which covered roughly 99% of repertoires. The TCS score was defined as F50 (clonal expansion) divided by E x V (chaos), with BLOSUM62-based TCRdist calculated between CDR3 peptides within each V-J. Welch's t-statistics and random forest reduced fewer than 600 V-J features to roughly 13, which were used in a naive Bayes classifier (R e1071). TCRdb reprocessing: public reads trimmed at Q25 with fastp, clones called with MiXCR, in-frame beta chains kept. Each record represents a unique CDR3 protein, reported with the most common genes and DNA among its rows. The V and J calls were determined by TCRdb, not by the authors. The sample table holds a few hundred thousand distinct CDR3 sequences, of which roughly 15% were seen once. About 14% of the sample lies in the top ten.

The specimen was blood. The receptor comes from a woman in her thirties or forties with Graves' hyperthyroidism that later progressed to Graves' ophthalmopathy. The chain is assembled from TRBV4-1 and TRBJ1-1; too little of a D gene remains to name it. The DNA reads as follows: TGCGCCAGCAGCCAATTAAGGGAGAACACTGAAGCTTTCTTT. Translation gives CASSQLRENTEAFF.